Below, 21 T cell receptor beta chains from the same sample are listed, as sequenced in a study of tumor and adjacent non-tumor tissue in lung cancer. A modified ARM-PCR protocol with three rounds of nested PCR amplified TCRbeta. Via MiXCR, TCRdb re-called the multiplex PCR reads, giving one row per CDR3 protein. The sample includes approximately 79,000 distinct CDR3 sequences, over 65% of them seen just once. RNA was extracted from bulk tissue without any cell sorting. Distant lung tissue was collected more than 3 cm away from the tumor edge. Sequencing was performed on distant non-tumor lung tissue. The source is an older man with non-small cell lung cancer.

The chain links TRBV6-2 or TRBV6-3 to TRBJ2-4, with 12 bases matching TRBD1. J gave up 4 bases and V 5 bases, and 12 bases lay outside the gene matches. CDR3 size: 18 residues. CDR1 and CDR2 from the germline V gene are MNHEY and SVGEGT. The DNA of the CDR3 is TGTGCCAGCAGTGCCCGGGACAGGGGGCGCGTTGCTAAAAACATTCAGTACTTC. This sequence encodes CASSARDRGRVAKNIQYF.

The chain carries TRBV11-2 and TRBJ1-6; 8 bases are a match to TRBD1. Trimming cost V 5 bases and J 9 bases; bases outside gene matches: 15. Germline assignment: CDR1 SGHAT and CDR2 FQNNGV. This CDR3 is built from 17 residues. The CDR3 bases are TGTGCCAGCAGCGATTGGGACAGGACCCCTCCTAGTTCACCCCTCCACTTT. This gives the protein CASSDWDRTPPSSPLHF.

In regard to this clonotype: Since no conserved phenylalanine or tryptophan closes the CDR3, a read error is the likely cause. The chain couples TRBV4-2 to TRBJ2-1; TRBD1 matches at 10 bases. CDR1 and CDR2 (germline): LGHNA, YNFKEQ. The CDR3 has 16 amino acids. This CDR3 reads CTSSQKTGGAYNEQFY. CDR3 nucleotides: TGTACCAGCAGCCAAAAGACAGGGGGCGCTTACAATGAGCAGTTCTAC.

As to this clonotype: A much larger clone differs by one base, so this may be a read error. The chain is built from TRBV6-4 and TRBJ2-3; 9 bases map to TRBD1. Germline values: CDR1 MRHNA, CDR2 SNTAGT. The CDR3 has 15 residues. For the CDR3, the DNA is TGTGCCAACAGTCGACAGGGGGATGGAACAGATACGCAGTATTTT. This sequence encodes CANSRQGDGTDTQYF.

This clonotype was counted between two and nine times. A single base separates this from a much larger clone, so it may be a read error. The V call is TRBV5-5, the J call TRBJ2-2; possible D gene TRBD1, 6 bases. With 2 bases removed from V and 9 bases from J, the gap between germline ends came to 14 bases. Germline CDR1 is SGHKS and CDR2 is YYEKEE (reference sequence). This CDR3 has 14 residues. CDR3 nucleotides: TGTGCCAGCAGCTTCAGGGGCGGTACCCGGGAGCTGTTTTTT. It encodes CASSFRGGTRELFF.

Concerning this clonotype itself: This CDR3 fails to terminate in the conserved phenylalanine or tryptophan, so it likely reflects a read error. The CDR3 sequence is CASNYKGTGELFS. CDR3 nucleotides: TGTGCCAGCAACTATAAAGGAACCGGGGAGCTGTTTTCT. The V call is TRBV7-8, the J call TRBJ2-2, with no clear D. From germline, CDR1 is SGHVS and CDR2 FQNEAQ. This CDR3 is 13 amino acids long. V shed 7 bases and J shed 5 bases, with 11 bases lying between them.

V is TRBV6-5 and J is TRBJ1-2; D possibly corresponds to TRBD1 (6 bases). CDR3 length equals 14 residues. V lost 5 bases to trimming and J lost 4 bases, with 14 bases between them. CDR1 is MNHEY, CDR2 SVGAGI, per germline. The DNA for the CDR3 is TGTGCCAGCAGTACCTCGACAGGACGCTATGGCTACACCTTC. It specifies CASSTSTGRYGYTF.

This clonotype is a singleton in its sample. The chain carries TRBV5-1 and TRBJ2-6; TRBD2 is a possible D gene (6 bases). CDR1 SGHRS and CDR2 YFSETQ come from the germline V gene. V lost 6 bases to trimming and J lost 0 bases, with 16 bases between them. The CDR3 totals 17 residues. DNA for the CDR3: TGCGCCAGCACCGCGGACGGGGGAGACTCTGGGGCCAACGTCCTGACTTTC. Translation: CASTADGGDSGANVLTF.

Note on this clonotype: Germline is not matched at one junction end, which may reflect a read error. This chain joins TRBV11-2 and TRBJ1-2; unclear D gene. The CDR3 has 12 residues. Germline CDR1 and CDR2: SGHAT and FQNNGV. The CDR3 DNA is TGTGCTAGCAGCCAAGGACTACATGGCTACACCTTC. It yields the protein CASSQGLHGYTF.

About this clonotype itself: The junction and the germline gene differ at one end; a read error may be behind it. J is TRBJ2-2 and V is TRBV11-3, with D possibly matching TRBD1 (6 bases). The CDR3 consists of 16 residues. In germline, CDR1 is SGHNT, CDR2 YENEEA. The CDR3 protein is CASSGRAVVGAGELYF. The CDR3 region has the DNA TGTGCCAGCAGCGGCCGGGCGGTAGTGGGGGCCGGGGAACTGTATTTT. Based on the CDR3 plus reference TRBV11-3 and TRBJ2-2, the full variable domain is EAGVVQSPRYKIIEKKQPVAFWCNPISGHNTLYWYLQNLGQGPELLIRYENEEAVDDSQLPKDRFSAERLKGVDSTLKIQPAELGDSAVYLCASSGRAVVGAGELYFGEGSRLTVL.

This clonotype was observed once. The junction departs from the called germline gene at one end, perhaps through a read error. The J gene is TRBJ2-2, the V gene TRBV12-3 or TRBV12-4; perhaps TRBD2 as D (5 bases). This CDR3 spans 15 amino acids. CDR3 protein: CASSFVGMNIGELSF. Here the CDR3 DNA reads TGTGCCAGCAGTTTTGTGGGTATGAACATCGGGGAGCTGTCTTTT.

In the case of this clonotype: Compared with germline, one end of the junction differs, possibly owing to a read error. The V gene is TRBV29-1, the J gene TRBJ2-7; D might be TRBD1 or TRBD2, each matching 6 bases. The CDR3 runs to 14 residues. Germline V CDR1 and CDR2: SQVTM, ANQGSEA. This CDR3 reads CSVRKQGGGYEQYF. The DNA of the CDR3 is TGTAGCGTTCGGAAACAGGGAGGTGGTTACGAGCAGTACTTC.

Regarding this clonotype: Without the conserved terminal phenylalanine or tryptophan, this CDR3 likely stems from a read error. J is TRBJ2-5 and V is TRBV7-8; 7 bases line up with TRBD2. Germline V gives CDR1 SGHVS, CDR2 FQNEAQ. V shed 0 bases, J shed 7 bases, and the junction held 14 bases outside the gene matches. This CDR3 comprises 17 residues. The CDR3 spells CASSLASSGTGGGTQYL. The CDR3, as DNA: TGTGCCAGCAGCTTAGCGTCGAGCGGAACTGGGGGGGGGACCCAGTACTTA.

This clonotype has ten or more counts. The genes are TRBV4-1 and TRBJ1-1, with D maybe TRBD1 (6 bases). Per germline, CDR1 MGHRA and CDR2 YSYEKL. The CDR3 sequence is 13 residues long. V was shortened by 6 bases and J by 5 bases, with 13 bases between the two germline ends. CDR3 DNA: TGCGCCAGCAGGAGGGGGACACGGACTGAAGCTTTCTTT. Protein product: CASRRGTRTEAFF.

Details on this clonotype: The junction shows a germline mismatch at one end, possibly a read error. This chain connects TRBV4-2 to TRBJ1-1; a weak D match, TRBD1 (6 bases). Germline V lookup: CDR1 LGHNA, CDR2 YNFKEQ. The length of the CDR3 is 15 residues. CDR3 nucleotides: TGTGCCAGCAGACCTCCGGGACAAATGAACATTGAAGCTTTCTTT. It translates to CASRPPGQMNIEAFF.

Regarding this clonotype: This likely comes from a read error, as the CDR3 has no conserved phenylalanine or tryptophan at its end. It is unclear where the CDR3 begins or ends on the DNA, so no DNA is shown, and the CDR3 is as TCRdb lists it. The J gene is TRBJ1-1, the V gene TRBV11-2; TRBD1 was called by the table and not checked on the DNA. CDR1 and CDR2 from the germline V gene are SGHAT and FQNNGV. The CDR3 has 20 residues if both end residues are counted. The CDR3 protein is CASILTGLGLGVLLNTEPFI.

About this clonotype itself: Compared with germline, one end of the junction differs, possibly owing to a read error. V gene TRBV10-3 combines with J gene TRBJ2-3, with D possibly being TRBD2 (6 bases). CDR3 length equals 15 residues. CDR1 is ENHRY and CDR2 is SYGVKD in the germline V gene. Here the CDR3 reads CAISSGSTSTNTQYF. In nucleotides, the CDR3 is TGTGCCATCAGTTCCGGTTCCACTAGCACAAATACGCAGTATTTT.

This clonotype was picked up one time. The V gene is TRBV12-3 or TRBV12-4, the J gene TRBJ1-2; D uncertain. The CDR3 is made up of 14 amino acids. V shed 10 bases and J shed 1 base, with 16 bases lying between them. The CDR3 DNA reads TGTGCCAACATAAAGGGAAAGTTTAACTATGGCTACACCTTC. Translated: CANIKGKFNYGYTF.

As concerns this clonotype: This may be a read error, as it is one base from a much larger clone. The V call is TRBV20-1, the J call TRBJ2-1; D call uncertain. The germline V gene encodes CDR1 DFQATT and CDR2 SNEGSKA (reference sequence). The V and J ends lost 7 bases and 8 bases respectively, with 12 bases between them. The CDR3 is 11 amino acids. CDR3 DNA: TGCAGTGATTCACCCACGGATGAGCAGTTCTTC. Amino acids: CSDSPTDEQFF.

On this clonotype: The junction does not match germline at one end; this may be a read error. This chain joins TRBV6-5 and TRBJ2-5, with D possibly TRBD2 on 5 matching bases. The germline V gene encodes CDR1 MNHEY and CDR2 SVGAGI. This CDR3 spans 15 amino acids. CDR3 sequence: CTSSHWTGTQETQYF. The CDR3, as DNA: TGTACCAGCAGCCATTGGACGGGAACACAAGAGACCCAGTACTTC.

Comments on this clonotype: The CDR3 ends on some other residue instead of the conserved phenylalanine or tryptophan, so this is likely a read error. The chain carries TRBV11-3 and TRBJ2-3; D is possibly TRBD2 (5 bases). Germline CDR1 and CDR2: SGHNT and YENEEA. The CDR3 spans 15 residues. CDR3 sequence reads: CASTRREVSRDTQYL. The CDR3 DNA sequence: TGTGCCAGCACCCGTCGGGAAGTAAGCAGAGATACGCAGTATCTC.